Following are 14 T cell receptor beta chains from one sample sequenced in a study of beta chain features in type 1 diabetes. The sequenced template was cDNA made from the entire isolated RNA. Some clones are missing from TCRdb's copy, which holds only in-frame ones; the method was immunoSEQ multiplex PCR. The sample shows about 660,000 clones, about an eighth of them seen only once. Overall study findings and caveats: TCRB CDR3s from Type 1 diabetes patients were moderately but significantly shorter in all four CD4+ subsets.

Their recognized antigens are unknown. Sequenced: naive CD4+ T cells from blood. These receptors originate from a man aged 18 to 29 with type 1 diabetes.

The rearrangement links TRBV7-6 to TRBJ2-1; TRBD2 matches 10 bases. The CDR3 has 16 amino acids. V dropped 5 bases and J dropped 0; count of bases not matched to a gene: 4. Germline CDR1 SGHVS, CDR2 FNYEAQ. The CDR3 DNA follows: TGTGCCAGCAGCAGTATAGCGGGGGGCTCCTACAATGAGCAGTTCTTC. This codes for CASSSIAGGSYNEQFF.

The table lists this clone with a count of one. A read error may account for a junction end that differs from germline. The rearrangement joins TRBV10-3 to TRBJ1-5; D call uncertain. Germline CDR1 reads ENHRY; CDR2 reads SYGVKD. This CDR3 has 16 residues. CDR3 DNA sequence: TGTGCCATCAATGAGTCTCAATCAAGGGGCAATCAGCCCCAGCATTTT. Translation: CAINESQSRGNQPQHF.

This clone was observed a few times. Other DNA sequences in the sample encode the same CDR3. CDR3 nucleotide sequence: TGCGCCAGCAGCCAAGAGGGCCAGGGGAATTCACCCCTCCACTTT. Translation: CASSQEGQGNSPLHF. The rearrangement joins TRBV4-3 to TRBJ1-6; maybe TRBD1 (6 bases). Germline-derived CDR1 and CDR2 are LGHNA and YSLEER. The V and J ends lost 0 bases and 7 bases respectively, with 10 bases between them. The CDR3 covers 15 residues.

This clone was counted between two and nine times. J is TRBJ1-1 and V is TRBV7-9, with D possibly matching TRBD1 (6 bases). CDR1 is SEHNR and CDR2 is FQNEAQ in the germline V gene (reference sequence). This CDR3 region has 16 residues. V was clipped by 1 base and J by 0 bases, with 12 bases between them. The CDR3 DNA sequence: TGTGCCAGCAGCTTAGGGGGCACAGGGATGAACACTGAAGCTTTCTTT. Translating it yields CASSLGGTGMNTEAFF.

DNA of the CDR3: TGTGCCAGCAGCGTAGCAGGGAAGACTGAAGCTTTCTTT. Translation gives CASSVAGKTEAFF. The rearrangement links TRBV9 to TRBJ1-1; weak D call: TRBD1 (5 bases). V shed 0 bases and J shed 5 bases, with 8 bases lying between them. The CDR3 runs 13 residues. Germline V lookup: CDR1 SGDLS, CDR2 YYNGEE. Variable domain in full (rest from reference TRBV9 and TRBJ1-1): DSGVTQTPKHLITATGQRVTLRCSPRSGDLSVYWYQQSLDQGLQFLIQYYNGEERAKGNILERFSAQQFPDLHSELNLSSLELGDSALYFCASSVAGKTEAFFGQGTRLTVV.

This clone appeared a few times. The V and J genes are TRBV30 and TRBJ2-1, with 14 nucleotides matching TRBD2. The germline gives CDR1 GTSNPN, CDR2 SVGIG (reference sequence). Germline trimming cut 3 bases from V and 10 bases from J; bases unmatched to any gene: 8. The CDR3 has 15 residues. Here the CDR3 reads CAWRVGLAGGGEQFF. In DNA, the CDR3 is TGTGCCTGGAGGGTCGGACTAGCGGGAGGCGGGGAGCAGTTCTTC. Drawing the rest from reference TRBV30 and TRBJ2-1, the complete variable domain is SQTIHQWPATLVQPVGSPLSLECTVEGTSNPNLYWYRQAAGRGLQLLFYSVGIGQISSEVPQNLSASRPQDRQFILSSKKLLLSDSGFYLCAWRVGLAGGGEQFFGPGTRLTVL.

The chain links TRBV30 to TRBJ2-2, with 7 bases fitting TRBD2. The CDR3 covers 15 residues. Germline V gene lookup returns CDR1 GTSNPN and CDR2 SVGIG (reference sequence). J lost 4 bases, V lost 0 bases, and 5 bases had no gene match. The CDR3 loop is CAWSVAGSVTGELFF. CDR3 DNA sequence: TGTGCCTGGAGTGTAGCGGGATCGGTCACCGGGGAGCTGTTTTTT.

The CDR3 spells CASSRLAGRGTDTQYF. In nucleotides, the CDR3 is TGTGCCAGCAGCCGACTAGCGGGAAGGGGCACAGATACGCAGTATTTT. The J gene is TRBJ2-3, the V gene TRBV14, with 11 bases identical to TRBD2. The germline V gene encodes CDR1 SGHDN and CDR2 FVKESK. V shed 4 bases, J shed 1 base, and the junction held 4 bases outside the gene matches. The CDR3 runs to 16 residues.

To note about this clone: The same CDR3 is also encoded by other DNA sequences in this sample. The chain uses TRBV5-1 and TRBJ2-5; the match to TRBD2 covers 8 bases. This CDR3 spans 14 amino acids. The ends lost 1 base at V and 3 bases at J; junction bases unmatched: 2. CDR1 is SGHRS, CDR2 YFSETQ, per germline. The CDR3 nucleotides are TGCGCCAGCAGCTTGTCACTAGCGGAAGAGACCCAGTACTTC. Protein: CASSLSLAEETQYF. The complete variable domain, with remaining parts taken from reference TRBV5-1 and TRBJ2-5, reads KAGVTQTPRYLIKTRGQQVTLSCSPISGHRSVSWYQQTPGQGLQFLFEYFSETQRNKGNFPGRFSGRQFSNSRSEMNVSTLELGDSALYLCASSLSLAEETQYFGPGTRLLVL.

This clone was counted only a few times. The rearrangement links TRBV2 to TRBJ2-7; 10 nucleotides match TRBD1. Germline CDR1 SNHLY, CDR2 FYNNEI. Trimming at V came to 0 bases and at J to 4 bases, leaving 3 bases not matched to a gene. The CDR3 totals 15 residues. The CDR3 bases are TGTGCCAGCAGTGAAGCCGGACAGGGGGTGTACGAGCAGTACTTC. Encoded protein: CASSEAGQGVYEQYF.

There are a few counts of this clone. The V gene is TRBV30, the J gene TRBJ2-2; unclear D gene. This CDR3 has 14 amino acids. Trimming removed 0 bases at V and 4 bases at J, with 9 bases between. Looked up from germline, CDR1 is GTSNPN and CDR2 is SVGIG (reference sequence). As DNA, the CDR3 is TGTGCCTGGAGTGTACGCCCGTTCACCGGGGAGCTGTTTTTT. Translation gives CAWSVRPFTGELFF.

The rearrangement joins TRBV29-1 to TRBJ1-5, with TRBD1 identical over 11 bases. The CDR3 consists of 16 residues. The junction had 10 bases not matched to a gene; V was cut back by 6 bases and J by 3 bases. In germline, CDR1 is SQVTM, CDR2 ANQGSEA. CDR3 residues: CSVALRTGGYNQPQHF. The CDR3, as DNA: TGCAGCGTCGCTCTTCGGACAGGGGGCTACAATCAGCCCCAGCATTTT.

The rearrangement uses TRBV4-2 and TRBJ1-1; no clear D. From germline, CDR1 is LGHNA and CDR2 YNFKEQ. With 1 base removed from V and 1 base from J, the gap between germline ends came to 10 bases. There are 15 residues in the CDR3. The CDR3 DNA sequence: TGTGCCAGCAGCCAAGTTGGAGCCCAGAACACTGAAGCTTTCTTT. Its protein product is CASSQVGAQNTEAFF.

This clone was counted only a few times. The CDR3 DNA follows: TGTGCCAGCAGTGTCGAGGCAGGTTCGGGGGAGCAGTACTTC. This gives the protein CASSVEAGSGEQYF. The rearrangement uses TRBV28 and TRBJ2-7; possibly TRBD2 for D (5 bases). V lost 5 bases and J lost 7, with 18 bases in between. Germline CDR1 reads MDHEN; CDR2 reads SYDVKM. The CDR3 runs to 14 residues.